This T cell receptor beta chain was captured by sequencing in a study of T-cell reconstitution after alpha-beta-depleted transplantation in children. Study-level findings and limits: Some patients owed their high day-60 TCRbeta diversity to surviving recipient T cells and thymic progenitors. T cells produced anew were the main source of T-cell counts and diversity one year after transplant. Several hundred expanded graft clones reportedly were the source of alpha-beta T cells about two months after transplant.

Unique molecular identifiers featured in how the TCRbeta library was prepared. Each CDR3 protein gets one entry after TCRdb re-called the PCR reads with MiXCR. The table lists around 450,000 distinct CDR3 sequences, about a sixth of them singletons, with under 30% in the top ten. V was clipped by 5 bases and J by 0 bases, with 11 bases between them. The CDR3 is 13 residues long. Looked up from germline, CDR1 is DFQATT and CDR2 is SNEGSKA (reference sequence). With respect to this clonotype: As yet, its antigen is unknown.

The clonotype comes from a boy under three years old who had a stem cell transplant for Wiskott-Aldrich syndrome, so the T cells may come from the graft donor. This chain uses TRBV20-1 with TRBJ2-7; D is undetermined. Here the sequenced sample was PBMCs, mostly from graft donor cells, taken 360 days after TCRalphabeta/CD19-depleted stem cell transplant. CDR3 in amino acids: CSAARAFSYEQYF. Written as DNA, the CDR3 is TGCAGTGCTGCCCGGGCCTTCTCCTACGAGCAGTACTTC.